The 17 T cell receptor beta chains listed next were all sequenced from one sample in a study of blood T cell repertoires in COVID-19. Data came from immunoSEQ multiplex PCR; TCRdb stores just in-frame clones and leaves some out. The sample has under 400,000 clones, about 90% seen once. Sequencing was done on a sample of peripheral blood. The origin of the receptors is a young woman with COVID-19, enrolled during active disease.

CDR3 sequence reads: CASSEALQGMGTEAFF. CDR3 in DNA: TGTGCCAGCAGTGAAGCGCTTCAGGGTATGGGGACTGAAGCTTTCTTT. The chain carries TRBV2 and TRBJ1-1, with D perhaps matching TRBD1 (5 bases). CDR1 is SNHLY and CDR2 is FYNNEI in the germline V gene. CDR3 size: 16 residues. Trimming cost V 0 bases and J 5 bases, with 16 bases left between them.

The table lists this clone with a few counts. The chain couples TRBV7-2 to TRBJ2-7, with TRBD1 matching 10 bases. The CDR3 is 14 residues long. Germline V lookup: CDR1 SGHTA, CDR2 FQGNSA. V lost 5 bases, J lost 2 bases, and 3 bases stayed unmatched. The CDR3 DNA sequence: TGTGCCAGCAGCACGACAGGGGGCCCCTACGAGCAGTACTTC. The encoded protein is CASSTTGGPYEQYF.

This chain uses TRBV6-5 with TRBJ2-1, with D possibly matching TRBD2 (7 bases). The CDR3 is made up of 13 amino acids. The germline V gene has CDR1 MNHEY and CDR2 SVGAGI. V was trimmed by 11 bases and J by 1 base, leaving 12 bases between them. CDR3 protein: CASRGGSYNEQFF. The DNA of the CDR3 is TGTGCCTCGAGGGGGGGATCCTACAATGAGCAGTTCTTC.

The chain combines TRBV30 with TRBJ1-3; unclear D gene. The CDR3 spans 15 residues. Between the trimmed V and J ends, which lost 3 bases and 0 bases, there was a span of 12 bases. Germline CDR1 is GTSNPN and CDR2 is SVGIG (reference sequence). The CDR3 reads CAWSLFVSSGNTIYF. In nucleotides, the CDR3 is TGTGCCTGGAGCCTTTTTGTGAGCTCTGGAAACACCATATATTTT.

The chain couples TRBV2 to TRBJ2-2, with 7 nucleotides matching TRBD1. The CDR3 covers 15 residues. Looked up from germline, CDR1 is SNHLY and CDR2 is FYNNEI. V shed 2 bases and J 5 bases; nucleotides not matched to a gene: 5. CDR3 residues: CASSESDRWTGELFF. CDR3 in DNA: TGTGCCAGCAGTGAATCGGACAGGTGGACCGGGGAGCTGTTTTTT.

This clone was observed a handful of times. The rearrangement links TRBV19 to TRBJ1-5; the D is unclear. CDR1 is LNHDA and CDR2 is SQIVND in the germline V gene (reference sequence). Trimming shortened V by 7 bases and J by 4 bases, and 20 bases separated the two germline ends. There are 16 residues in the CDR3. DNA for the CDR3: TGTGCCAGTATAAAGAGCACGGGAGCCAGGAATCAGCCCCAGCATTTT. Translating gives CASIKSTGARNQPQHF.

The chain employs TRBV10-1 and TRBJ2-2; a weak D match, TRBD2 (6 bases). Germline lookup yields CDR1 WNHNN and CDR2 SYGVQD (reference sequence). This CDR3 is built from 14 residues. The germline V and J ends were trimmed by 9 bases and 4 bases, with 15 bases remaining between them. The CDR3 DNA sequence: TGCGCCAGTTCCCGGGACTTACCCACCGGGGAGCTGTTTTTT. Protein sequence: CASSRDLPTGELFF.

This clone was observed a few times. The chain joins TRBV7-9 to TRBJ1-3; no firm D call. V gave up 5 bases and J gave up 2 bases, with 13 bases separating them. Germline-derived CDR1 and CDR2 are SEHNR and FQNEAQ (reference sequence). This CDR3 has 15 amino acids. The CDR3 DNA is TGTGCCAGCAGCGGTCTTCGGGTGCCTGGAAACACCATATATTTT. Its translation is CASSGLRVPGNTIYF.

The chain recombines TRBV12-3 or TRBV12-4 with TRBJ1-6; TRBD1 matches 8 bases. CDR3 length: 13 amino acids. V dropped 7 bases and J dropped 9; count of bases not matched to a gene: 5. The DNA of the CDR3 is TGTGCCAGCACCCCGGACAGGGTTTCACCCCTCCACTTT. Its translation: CASTPDRVSPLHF.

The table lists this clone with a few counts. This chain links TRBV5-4 with TRBJ2-7; D is uncertain. V was trimmed by 4 bases and J by 2 bases, leaving 10 bases between them. The CDR3 extends over 13 amino acids. The V gene's germline CDR1 is SGHNT and CDR2 YYREEE (reference sequence). CDR3 residues: CASSGAETYEQYF. In nucleotides, the CDR3 is TGTGCCAGCAGCGGAGCAGAGACCTACGAGCAGTACTTC.

This clone was observed a single time. The chain carries TRBV19 and TRBJ1-4; D uncertain. V shed 7 bases and J shed 7 bases, with 16 bases lying between them. The CDR3 loop spans 14 amino acids. Germline CDR1 LNHDA, CDR2 SQIVND (reference sequence). DNA for the CDR3: TGTGCCAGTACCTCATCGGGTAACGGTGAAAAACTGTTTTTT. Residues: CASTSSGNGEKLFF.

V gene TRBV10-3 combines with J gene TRBJ1-6; 7 bases align to TRBD1. CDR3 size: 16 residues. Germline assignment: CDR1 ENHRY and CDR2 SYGVKD. With V trimmed by 6 bases and J by 2 bases, 7 bases remained unmatched. The CDR3 region is CAISSDRVAYNSPLHF. The CDR3 DNA follows: TGTGCCATCAGCTCAGACAGGGTAGCCTATAATTCACCCCTCCACTTT.

The rearrangement uses TRBV5-6 and TRBJ2-7; no clear D gene. The V and J ends lost 4 bases and 5 bases respectively, with 13 bases between them. Germline CDR1 and CDR2: SGHDT and YYEEEE. CDR3 length: 13 residues. The CDR3 reads CASSLIGANEQYF. Here the CDR3 DNA reads TGTGCCAGCAGCCTTATCGGTGCGAACGAGCAGTACTTC.

The CDR3: CASSRLALGQYF. The CDR3 bases are TGTGCCAGCAGCCGTCTAGCGCTCGGGCAGTACTTC. V gene TRBV6-5 combines with J gene TRBJ2-7; TRBD2 might be the D (6 bases). V dropped 6 bases and J dropped 9 bases, with 15 bases sitting between them. CDR1 MNHEY and CDR2 SVGAGI come from the germline V gene. The CDR3 sequence is 12 residues long.

In this sample, this clone turned up once. The CDR3 loop reads CASSPRQGASEAFF. The CDR3 DNA sequence: TGTGCCAGCAGCCCCCGACAGGGGGCTTCTGAAGCTTTCTTT. This chain connects TRBV6-5 to TRBJ1-1; 10 bases match TRBD1. Germline trimming cut 6 bases from V and 6 bases from J; bases unmatched to any gene: 7. The germline gives CDR1 MNHEY, CDR2 SVGAGI. The CDR3 is made up of 14 amino acids.

The sample holds a few counts of this clone. This chain links TRBV6-5 with TRBJ1-2; D remains ambiguous. V lost 2 bases to trimming and J lost 6 bases, with 16 bases between them. The germline V gene encodes CDR1 MNHEY and CDR2 SVGAGI. The CDR3 sequence is 15 residues long. CDR3 DNA: TGTGCCAGCAGTTACCAAGGCAACTCCGGAGATGGCTACACCTTC. This codes for CASSYQGNSGDGYTF.

V and J are TRBV5-4 and TRBJ2-3, with a tentative D call TRBD2 (6 bases). This CDR3 is 16 amino acids long. V lost 1 base and J lost 0, with 12 bases in between. In germline, CDR1 is SGHNT, CDR2 YYREEE (reference sequence). CDR3 bases: TGTGCCAGCAGCTTGAGTCGCGGGACGAGCACAGATACGCAGTATTTT. Translated: CASSLSRGTSTDTQYF.